The present entry profiles one T cell receptor (beta chain) with its context. As yet, its antigen is unknown. A much larger clone lies one base from this, so it may be a read error. This record comes from a study of human T cells and chemical hapten exposure. Study observations and caveats: In comparison with controls, expanded TCRs gave rise to a significantly larger number of large CDR3 similarity clusters.

It was the library that attached unique molecular identifiers to individual cDNA molecules. Authors' methods: Ranging from about 20,000 to 700,000, TCR counts per sample had a median value of around 90,000. TCRdb reprocessed the RACE reads with MiXCR, giving one entry per CDR3 protein. The V and J calls and clone size come from TCRdb's table, not from the authors' own analysis. The sample gives about 80,000 distinct CDR3 sequences, 10% to 13% of which show up once; 2% to 2.5% is in the top ten. This CDR3 is 14 amino acids long. Germline assignment: CDR1 KGHSH and CDR2 LQKENI. Sample time point: patch test 2, 6 weeks after DPC sensitization. Treatment specified: therapeutic diphenylcyclopropenone sensitization with weekly scalp DPC. Patients had alopecia, were aged 18 to 70, and were not pregnant.

The genes are TRBV18 and TRBJ2-5; tentative D call: TRBD1 (6 bases). This sequence originates from a woman aged 25 to 39 with alopecia areata. Some clones in this sample may be carry-over from other donors' samples. Sequenced here: whole blood, sampled in connection with sensitization to the hapten diphenylcyclopropenone (DPC). CDR3 coding DNA: TGTGCCAGCTCACCGGGACAATTCCAAGAGACCCGGTACTTC. This encodes CASSPGQFQETRYF.